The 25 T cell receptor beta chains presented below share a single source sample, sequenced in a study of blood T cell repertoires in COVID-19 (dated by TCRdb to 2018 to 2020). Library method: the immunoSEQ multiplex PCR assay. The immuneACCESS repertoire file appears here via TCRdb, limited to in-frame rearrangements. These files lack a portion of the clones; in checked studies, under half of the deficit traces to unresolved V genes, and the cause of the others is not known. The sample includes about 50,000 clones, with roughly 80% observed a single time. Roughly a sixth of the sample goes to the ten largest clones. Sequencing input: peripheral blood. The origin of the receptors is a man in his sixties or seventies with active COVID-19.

The CDR3 bases are TGCGCCAGCAGCTTGGGGACTAGCCCTCTTTACAATGAGCAGTTCTTC. The encoded protein is CASSLGTSPLYNEQFF. The chain combines TRBV5-1 with TRBJ2-1, with 8 bases fitting TRBD2. CDR1 and CDR2 from the germline V gene are SGHRS and YFSETQ. There are 16 residues in the CDR3. The J segment lost 4 bases and the V segment lost 0 bases, leaving 6 bases of the junction unmatched.

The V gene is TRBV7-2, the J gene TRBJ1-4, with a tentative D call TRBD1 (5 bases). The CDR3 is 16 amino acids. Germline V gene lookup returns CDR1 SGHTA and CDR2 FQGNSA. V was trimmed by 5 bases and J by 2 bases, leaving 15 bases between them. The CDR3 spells CASSQEGRGTNEKLFF. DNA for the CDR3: TGTGCCAGCAGCCAGGAGGGGAGGGGCACTAATGAAAAACTGTTTTTT.

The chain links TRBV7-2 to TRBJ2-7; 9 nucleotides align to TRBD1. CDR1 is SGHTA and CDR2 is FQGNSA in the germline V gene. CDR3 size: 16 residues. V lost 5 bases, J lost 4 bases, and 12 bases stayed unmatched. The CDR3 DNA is TGTGCCAGCAGCGGACCCACCGGGACAGGGTTGTACGAGCAGTACTTC. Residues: CASSGPTGTGLYEQYF.

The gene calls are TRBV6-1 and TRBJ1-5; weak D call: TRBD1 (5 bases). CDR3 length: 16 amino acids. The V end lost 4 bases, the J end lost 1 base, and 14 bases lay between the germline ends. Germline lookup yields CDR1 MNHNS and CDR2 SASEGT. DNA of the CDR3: TGTGCCAGCAGTGCCCACCCCGGGGGGAGCAATCAGCCCCAGCATTTT. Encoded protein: CASSAHPGGSNQPQHF.

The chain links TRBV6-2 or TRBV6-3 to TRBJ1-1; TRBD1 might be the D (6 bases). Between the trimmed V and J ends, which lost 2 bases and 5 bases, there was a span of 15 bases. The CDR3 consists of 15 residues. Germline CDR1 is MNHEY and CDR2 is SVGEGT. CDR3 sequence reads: CASSYDRREKTEAFF. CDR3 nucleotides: TGTGCCAGCAGTTACGACAGGCGGGAGAAAACTGAAGCTTTCTTT.

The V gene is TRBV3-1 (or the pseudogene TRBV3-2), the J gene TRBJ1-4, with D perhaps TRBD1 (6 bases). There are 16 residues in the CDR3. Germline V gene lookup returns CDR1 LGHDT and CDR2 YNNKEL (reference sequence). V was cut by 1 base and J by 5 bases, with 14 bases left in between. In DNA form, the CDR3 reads TGTGCCAGCAGCCAAGGGGGGCAGGGTGGAAATGAAAAACTGTTTTTT. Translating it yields CASSQGGQGGNEKLFF.

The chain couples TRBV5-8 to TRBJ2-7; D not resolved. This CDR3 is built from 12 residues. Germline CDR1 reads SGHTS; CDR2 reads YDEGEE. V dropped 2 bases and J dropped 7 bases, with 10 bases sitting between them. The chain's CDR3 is CASSLSWREQYF. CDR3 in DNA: TGTGCCAGCAGCTTATCGTGGAGAGAGCAGTACTTC.

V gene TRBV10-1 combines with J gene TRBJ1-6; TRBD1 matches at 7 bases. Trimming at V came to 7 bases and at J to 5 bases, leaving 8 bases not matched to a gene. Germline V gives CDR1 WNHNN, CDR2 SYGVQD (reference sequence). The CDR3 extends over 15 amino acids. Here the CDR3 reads CASITTDRDNSPLHF. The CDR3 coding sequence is TGCGCCAGCATTACTACCGACAGGGATAATTCACCCCTCCACTTT.

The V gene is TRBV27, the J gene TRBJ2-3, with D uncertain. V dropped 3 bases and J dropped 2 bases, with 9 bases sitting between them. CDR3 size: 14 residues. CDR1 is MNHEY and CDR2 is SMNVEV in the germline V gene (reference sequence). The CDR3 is CASSLTGYTDTQYF. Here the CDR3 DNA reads TGTGCCAGCAGTTTGACGGGTTACACAGATACGCAGTATTTT.

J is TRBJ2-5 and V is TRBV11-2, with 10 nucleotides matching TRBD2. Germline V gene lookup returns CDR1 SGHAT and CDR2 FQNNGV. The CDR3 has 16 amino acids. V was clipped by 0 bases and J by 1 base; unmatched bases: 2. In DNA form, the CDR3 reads TGTGCCAGCAGCTTAGATATAGCGGGAGGCCAAGAGACCCAGTACTTC. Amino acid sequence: CASSLDIAGGQETQYF.

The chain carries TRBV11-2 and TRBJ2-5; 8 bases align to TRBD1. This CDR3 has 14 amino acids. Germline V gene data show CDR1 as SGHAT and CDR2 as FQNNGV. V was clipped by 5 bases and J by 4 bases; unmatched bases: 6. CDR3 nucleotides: TGTGCCAGCAGCAGACAGGGGATTGGAGAGACCCAGTACTTC. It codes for CASSRQGIGETQYF.

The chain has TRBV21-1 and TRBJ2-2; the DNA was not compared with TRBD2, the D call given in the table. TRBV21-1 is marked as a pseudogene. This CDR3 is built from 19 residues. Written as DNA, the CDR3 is TGTGCCAGCAGCAAACCAGGACTAGCGGGAGGAGCGAACACCGGGGAGCTGTTTTTT. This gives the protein CASSKPGLAGGANTGELFF.

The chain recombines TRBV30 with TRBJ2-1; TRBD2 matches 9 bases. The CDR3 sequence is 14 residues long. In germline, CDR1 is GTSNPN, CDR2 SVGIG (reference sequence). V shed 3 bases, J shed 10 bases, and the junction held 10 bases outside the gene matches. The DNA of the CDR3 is TGTGCCTGGAGGGATAGCGGGAGTATTTGGGAGCAGTTCTTC. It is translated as CAWRDSGSIWEQFF.

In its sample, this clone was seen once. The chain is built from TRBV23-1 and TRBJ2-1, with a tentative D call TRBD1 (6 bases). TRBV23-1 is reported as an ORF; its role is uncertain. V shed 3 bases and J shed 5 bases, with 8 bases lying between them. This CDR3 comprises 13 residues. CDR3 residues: CASSQQGHNEQFF. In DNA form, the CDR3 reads TGCGCCAGCAGTCAGCAGGGGCACAATGAGCAGTTCTTC.

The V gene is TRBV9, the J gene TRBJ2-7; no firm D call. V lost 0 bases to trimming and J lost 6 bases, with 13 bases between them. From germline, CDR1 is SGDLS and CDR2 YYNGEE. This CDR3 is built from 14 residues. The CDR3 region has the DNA TGTGCCAGCAGCGTAGCTGGCACCACGGGCGAGCAGTACTTC. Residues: CASSVAGTTGEQYF.

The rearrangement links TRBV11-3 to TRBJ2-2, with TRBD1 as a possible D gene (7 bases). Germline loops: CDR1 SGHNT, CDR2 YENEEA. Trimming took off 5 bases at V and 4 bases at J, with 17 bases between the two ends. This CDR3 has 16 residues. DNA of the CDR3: TGTGCCAGCAGCCAGAGGCAGGGGGGCTCCACCGGGGAGCTGTTTTTT. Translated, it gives CASSQRQGGSTGELFF. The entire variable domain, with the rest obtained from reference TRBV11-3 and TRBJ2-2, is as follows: EAGVVQSPRYKIIEKKQPVAFWCNPISGHNTLYWYLQNLGQGPELLIRYENEEAVDDSQLPKDRFSAERLKGVDSTLKIQPAELGDSAVYLCASSQRQGGSTGELFFGEGSRLTVL.

CDR3 bases: TGTGCCAGCAGTTACCAGGGAAGAAACACCATATATTTT. Protein product: CASSYQGRNTIYF. This rearrangement joins TRBV6-2 or TRBV6-3 to TRBJ1-3; D is possibly TRBD1 (5 bases). V lost 2 bases, J lost 5 bases, and 7 bases lay in between. The CDR3 totals 13 residues. Germline values: CDR1 MNHEY, CDR2 SVGEGT.

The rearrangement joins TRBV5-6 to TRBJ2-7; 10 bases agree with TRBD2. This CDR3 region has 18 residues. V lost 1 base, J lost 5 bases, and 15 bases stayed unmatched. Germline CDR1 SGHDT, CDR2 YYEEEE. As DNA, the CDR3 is TGTGCCAGCAGCTTGACTAGCGGGATAGGAACTATAAATGACGAGCAGTACTTC. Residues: CASSLTSGIGTINDEQYF.

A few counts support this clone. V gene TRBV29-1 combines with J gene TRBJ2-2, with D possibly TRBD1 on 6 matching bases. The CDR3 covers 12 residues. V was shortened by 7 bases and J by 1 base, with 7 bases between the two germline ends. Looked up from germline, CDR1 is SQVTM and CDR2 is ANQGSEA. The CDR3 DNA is TGCAGCGCGGGACAGAACACCGGGGAGCTGTTTTTT. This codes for CSAGQNTGELFF.

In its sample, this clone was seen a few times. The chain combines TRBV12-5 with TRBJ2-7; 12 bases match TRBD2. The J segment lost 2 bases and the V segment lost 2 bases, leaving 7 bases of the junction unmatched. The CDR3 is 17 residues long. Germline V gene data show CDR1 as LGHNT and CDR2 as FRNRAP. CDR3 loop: CASGLPSWTSGTYEQYF. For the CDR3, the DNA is TGTGCTAGTGGTTTGCCCTCCTGGACTAGCGGGACCTACGAGCAGTACTTC.

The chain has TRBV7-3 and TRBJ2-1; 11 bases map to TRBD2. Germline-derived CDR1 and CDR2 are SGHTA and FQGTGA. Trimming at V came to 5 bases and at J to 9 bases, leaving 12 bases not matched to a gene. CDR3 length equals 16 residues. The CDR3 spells CASSPNSGRAGGEQFF. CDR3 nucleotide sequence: TGTGCCAGCAGCCCCAATAGCGGGAGGGCCGGGGGTGAGCAGTTCTTC.

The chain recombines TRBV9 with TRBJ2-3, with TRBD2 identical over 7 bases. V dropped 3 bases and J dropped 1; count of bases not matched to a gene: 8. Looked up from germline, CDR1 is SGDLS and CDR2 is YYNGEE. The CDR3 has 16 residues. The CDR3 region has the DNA TGTGCCAGCAGCGCGCCTGGGGCGGGAGGCACAGATACGCAGTATTTT. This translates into CASSAPGAGGTDTQYF. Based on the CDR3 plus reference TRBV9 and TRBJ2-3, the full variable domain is DSGVTQTPKHLITATGQRVTLRCSPRSGDLSVYWYQQSLDQGLQFLIQYYNGEERAKGNILERFSAQQFPDLHSELNLSSLELGDSALYFCASSAPGAGGTDTQYFGPGTRLTVL.

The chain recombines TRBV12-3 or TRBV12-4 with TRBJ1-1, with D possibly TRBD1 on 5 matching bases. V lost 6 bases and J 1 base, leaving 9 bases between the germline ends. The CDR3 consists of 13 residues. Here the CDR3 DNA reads TGTGCCAGCAGCCAGACAGAGAACACTGAAGCTTTCTTT. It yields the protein CASSQTENTEAFF.

The CDR3 spells CASSSADYGYTF. CDR3 DNA sequence: TGTGCCAGCAGTTCGGCGGATTATGGCTACACCTTC. V usage is TRBV7-9 and J usage is TRBJ1-2; D unclear. This CDR3 spans 12 amino acids. Germline V gene lookup returns CDR1 SEHNR and CDR2 FQNEAQ (reference sequence). Trimming shortened V by 6 bases and J by 5 bases, and 10 bases separated the two germline ends.

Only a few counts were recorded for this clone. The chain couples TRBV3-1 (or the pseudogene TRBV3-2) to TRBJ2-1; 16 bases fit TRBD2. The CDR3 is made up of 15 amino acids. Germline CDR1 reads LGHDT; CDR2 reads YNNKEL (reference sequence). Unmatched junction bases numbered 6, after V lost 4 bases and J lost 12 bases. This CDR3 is CASSPPGLAGGGQFF. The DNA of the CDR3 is TGTGCCAGCAGCCCTCCGGGACTAGCGGGAGGGGGGCAGTTCTTC.